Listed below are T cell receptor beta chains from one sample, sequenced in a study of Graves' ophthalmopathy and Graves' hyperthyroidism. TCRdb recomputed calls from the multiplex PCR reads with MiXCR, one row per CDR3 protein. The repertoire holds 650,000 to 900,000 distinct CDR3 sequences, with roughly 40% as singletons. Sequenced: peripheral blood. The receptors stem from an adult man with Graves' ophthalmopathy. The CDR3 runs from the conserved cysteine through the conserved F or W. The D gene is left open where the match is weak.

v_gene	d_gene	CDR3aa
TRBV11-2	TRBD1	CASSPLPGTGKGYEQYF
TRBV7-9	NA	CASGGESGNTIYF
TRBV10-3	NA	CASRENGGEQYF
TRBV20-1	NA	CSARGTGTQAVQETQYF
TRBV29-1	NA	CSVNIPGGSNTEAFF
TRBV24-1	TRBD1	CAASDPGTGGLNTEAFF
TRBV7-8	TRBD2	CASSLELARAGETQYF
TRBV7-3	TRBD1	CASSLTGVVATQYF
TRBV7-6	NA	CASSLGGVDEQYF
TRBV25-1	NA	CASEREGTEAFF
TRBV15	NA	CATSRDASSYNSPLHF
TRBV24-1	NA	CATSDSVRVEDTGELFF
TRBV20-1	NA	CSASKWGQAGSPLHF
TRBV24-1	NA	CASSKQGGVLQPQHF
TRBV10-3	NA	CASSPRFSYEQYF
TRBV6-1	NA	CASTEPGALFYEQYF
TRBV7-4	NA	CASFEGRLTGQPQHF
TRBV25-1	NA	CASSTGSSGANVLTF
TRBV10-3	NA	CAISVGGSNQPQHF
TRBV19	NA	CASRTHNTDTGELFF
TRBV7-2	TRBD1	CASSQIGQGVETQYF
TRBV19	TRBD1	CASKRGQGATGANVLTF
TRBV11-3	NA	CASSVSTGSGAFF
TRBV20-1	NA	CSARDNTKGGNTEAFF
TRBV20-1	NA	CSAPGRDTEAFF
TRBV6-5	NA	CASSFSTYSEKLFF
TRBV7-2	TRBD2	CASSVTSGGSYEQYF
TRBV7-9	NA	CASSLAQGPDEQYF
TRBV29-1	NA	CSVAVGRGNYGYTF
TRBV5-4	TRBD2	CASSRKPPGGQETQYF
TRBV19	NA	CASCTSGYSNQPQHF
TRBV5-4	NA	CASSGVTTEAFF
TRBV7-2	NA	CASSSSRYGYTF
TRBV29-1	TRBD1	CSAHRGKNTGELFF
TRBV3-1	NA	CASSQDRGTEQETQYF
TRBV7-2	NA	CASSLDRRQIYF
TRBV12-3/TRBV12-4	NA	CASSFSPRAYEQYF
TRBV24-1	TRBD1	CATSGRTGGFQPQHF
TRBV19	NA	CASSRAASYGQYF
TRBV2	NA	CASKDSKLYEQYF
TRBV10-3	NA	CAISETGNLNTEAFF
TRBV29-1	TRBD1	CSVGDRNTGELFF
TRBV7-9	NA	CASSPVHPGKLFF
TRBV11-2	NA	CASSLGAWDQYF
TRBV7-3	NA	CASSSQGVRHSFSSGANVLTF